This TCR beta chain was profiled in a study of blood T cell repertoires in COVID-19. Study summary: The study drew acute and convalescent COVID-19 samples from the United States, Italy and Spain. PBMCs, B-cell-depleted T cells, or T cells were the source of the cDNA or gDNA that made up the material.

Trimming removed 6 bases from V and 8 bases from J, with 22 bases in between. The CDR3 loop spans 15 amino acids. Germline assignment: CDR1 MDHEN and CDR2 SYDVKM. Original methodology: Reference gene primer amplification yielded estimated nucleated cell counts. Only in-frame clones appear in the TCRdb table, and some are missing; sequencing was by immunoSEQ multiplex PCR. That table furnishes V, J and clone size, whereas the DNA furnished D and trimming. The table includes roughly 250,000 clones, about nine tenths detected once. This chain links TRBV28 with TRBJ1-2, with D possibly being TRBD1 (5 bases). Sequencing was performed on peripheral blood. The TCR comes from a man aged 55 to 69 who had recovered from COVID-19. The CDR3 spells CASRVGGVIEEGYTF. The CDR3 bases are TGTGCCAGCAGAGTGGGAGGGGTAATCGAAGAGGGCTACACCTTC.